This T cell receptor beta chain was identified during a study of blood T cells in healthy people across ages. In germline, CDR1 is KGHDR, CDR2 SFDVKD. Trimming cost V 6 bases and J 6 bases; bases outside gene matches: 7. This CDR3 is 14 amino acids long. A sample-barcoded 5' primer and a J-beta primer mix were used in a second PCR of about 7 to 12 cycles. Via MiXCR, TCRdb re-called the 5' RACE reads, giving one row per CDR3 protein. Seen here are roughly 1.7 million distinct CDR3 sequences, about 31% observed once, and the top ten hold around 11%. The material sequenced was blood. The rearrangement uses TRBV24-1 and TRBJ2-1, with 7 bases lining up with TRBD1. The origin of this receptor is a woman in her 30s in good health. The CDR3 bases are TGTGCCACCAGTCCGCCGGGACAGACCAATGAGCAGTTCTTC. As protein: CATSPPGQTNEQFF.